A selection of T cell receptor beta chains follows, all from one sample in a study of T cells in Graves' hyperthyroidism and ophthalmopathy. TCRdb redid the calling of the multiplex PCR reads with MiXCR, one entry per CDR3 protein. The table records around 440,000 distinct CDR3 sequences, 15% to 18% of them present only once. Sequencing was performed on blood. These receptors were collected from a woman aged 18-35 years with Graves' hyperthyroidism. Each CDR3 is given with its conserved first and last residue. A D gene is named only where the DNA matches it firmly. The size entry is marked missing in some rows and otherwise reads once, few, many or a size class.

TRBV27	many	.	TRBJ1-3	CASSPGSGNTIYF	TGTGCCAGCTCTCCGGGCTCTGGAAACACCATATATTTT
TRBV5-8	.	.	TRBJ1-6	CASSSIPGGNSPLHF	TGTGCCAGCAGCTCCATTCCGGGAGGAAATTCACCCCTCCACTTT
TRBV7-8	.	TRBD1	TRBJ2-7	CASSAGTGSHEQYF	TGTGCCAGCAGCGCCGGGACAGGATCTCACGAGCAGTACTTC
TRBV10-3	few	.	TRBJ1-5	CAISDSGDSNQPQHF	TGTGCCATCAGTGATAGCGGGGATAGCAATCAGCCCCAGCATTTT
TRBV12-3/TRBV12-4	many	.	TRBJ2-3	CASGELGASTDTQYF	TGTGCCAGCGGGGAATTGGGCGCTAGCACAGATACGCAGTATTTT
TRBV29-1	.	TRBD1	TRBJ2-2	CSVAAGGGGTGELFF	TGCAGCGTCGCCGCAGGGGGCGGCGGCACCGGGGAGCTGTTTTTT
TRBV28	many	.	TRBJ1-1	CASGESAQQAFF	TGTGCCAGCGGAGAGTCGGCACAGCAGGCTTTCTTT
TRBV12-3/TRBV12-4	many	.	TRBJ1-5	CASSQGVIQPQHF	TGTGCCAGCAGCCAGGGTGTTATACAGCCCCAGCATTTT
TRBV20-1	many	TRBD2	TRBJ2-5	CSARTSGAETQYF	TGCAGTGCTAGAACTAGCGGGGCAGAGACCCAGTACTTC
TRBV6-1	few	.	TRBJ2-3	CASSQQGIVPDTQYF	TGTGCCAGCTCGCAACAGGGTATCGTGCCAGATACGCAGTATTTT
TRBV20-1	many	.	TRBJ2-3	CSATSTDTQYF	TGCAGTGCTACTAGCACAGATACGCAGTATTTT
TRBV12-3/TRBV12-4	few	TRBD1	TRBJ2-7	CASTPGDRVLYEQYF	TGTGCCAGCACCCCCGGCGACAGGGTTCTCTACGAGCAGTACTTC
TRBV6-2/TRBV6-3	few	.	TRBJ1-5	CASRALRGRGNQPQHF	TGTGCCAGCAGAGCCCTACGGGGGCGAGGCAATCAGCCCCAGCATTTT
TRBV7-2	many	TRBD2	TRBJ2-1	CASRTSGGSYEQFF	TGTGCCAGCAGGACTAGCGGGGGCAGTTATGAGCAGTTCTTC
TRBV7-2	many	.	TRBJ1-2	CASSLEGTNYGYTF	TGTGCCAGCAGCTTAGAAGGGACTAACTATGGCTACACCTTC
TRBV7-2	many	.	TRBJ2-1	CASRKGNEQFF	TGTGCCAGCAGAAAGGGCAATGAGCAGTTCTTC
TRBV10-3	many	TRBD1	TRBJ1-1	CAGRTGGMNTEAFF	TGTGCCGGAAGGACAGGGGGAATGAACACTGAAGCTTTCTTT
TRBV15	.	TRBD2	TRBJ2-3	CATSTGGLAGVNTQYF	TGTGCCACCAGCACAGGAGGGCTAGCGGGAGTTAATACGCAGTATTTT
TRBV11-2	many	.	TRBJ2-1	CASSLSTGEYNEQFF	TGTGCCAGCAGCTTATCGACAGGAGAATACAATGAGCAGTTCTTC
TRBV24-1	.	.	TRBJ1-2	CATSDPARAANYGYTF	TGTGCCACCAGTGACCCCGCCCGGGCAGCTAACTATGGCTACACCTTC
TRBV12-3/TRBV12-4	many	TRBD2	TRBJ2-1	CASRTSGLAGPEVNEQFF	TGTGCCAGCAGAACGTCTGGACTAGCGGGGCCCGAAGTCAATGAGCAGTTCTTC
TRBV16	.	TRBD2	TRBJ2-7	CASSQQTSGSYEQYF	TGTGCCAGCAGCCAACAAACTAGCGGGAGTTACGAGCAGTACTTC
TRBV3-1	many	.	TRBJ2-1	CASSQDKATPEQFF	TGTGCCAGCAGCCAAGATAAAGCGACCCCTGAGCAGTTCTTC
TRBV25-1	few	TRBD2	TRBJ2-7	CASSEAGGPSYEQYF	TGTGCCAGCAGTGAGGCGGGAGGGCCATCTTACGAGCAGTACTTC
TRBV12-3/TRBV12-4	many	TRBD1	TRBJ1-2	CASRQGGTYGYTF	TGTGCCAGCCGACAGGGAGGGACCTATGGCTACACCTTC
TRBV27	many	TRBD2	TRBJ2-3	CASSLKGGLAMDTQYF	TGTGCCAGCAGTTTAAAGGGGGGACTAGCGATGGATACGCAGTATTTT
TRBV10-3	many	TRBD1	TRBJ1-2	CAISESIAQGNGYTF	TGTGCCATCAGTGAGTCGATAGCACAGGGGAATGGCTACACCTTC
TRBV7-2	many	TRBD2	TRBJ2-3	CASSLVGFSGGADTQYF	TGTGCCAGCAGCTTAGTGGGATTCAGCGGGGGAGCAGATACGCAGTATTTT
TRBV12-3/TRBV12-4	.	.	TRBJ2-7	CASRPAEGRQYF	TGTGCCAGCAGGCCCGCCGAGGGGCGGCAGTACTTC
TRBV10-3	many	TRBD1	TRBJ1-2	CAISEWTGGGGYTF	TGTGCCATCAGTGAGTGGACAGGCGGGGGAGGCTACACCTTC
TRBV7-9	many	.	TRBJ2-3	CASSLPERDTQYF	TGTGCCAGCAGCTTACCAGAGAGGGATACGCAGTATTTT
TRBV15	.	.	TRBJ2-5	CATSSTLATGTQYF	TGTGCCACCAGCAGTACGCTTGCGACAGGGACCCAGTACTTC
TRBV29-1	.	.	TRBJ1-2	CSVTVVYGYTF	TGCAGCGTTACGGTGGTTTATGGCTACACCTTC
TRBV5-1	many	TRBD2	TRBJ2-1	CASSQGLAGVLYNEQFF	TGCGCCAGCAGCCAGGGACTAGCGGGAGTTCTGTACAATGAGCAGTTCTTC
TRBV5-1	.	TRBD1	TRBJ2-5	CASRGTGQETQYF	TGCGCCAGCCGTGGGACAGGACAAGAGACCCAGTACTTC